This TCR beta chain derives from a study of T cell responses to AZD1222 COVID-19 vaccine. Study-wide results and caveats: Mostly white British, mostly female donors; authors suggested clonal diversity may be underestimated. Baseline antibody screening turned up just six seropositive AZD1222 recipients.

In germline, CDR1 is SGHDN, CDR2 FVKESK. CDR3 size: 14 residues. Between the trimmed V and J ends, which lost 4 bases and 9 bases, there was a span of 15 bases. TCRdb's table, derived via immunoSEQ multiplex PCR, lists solely in-frame clones and lacks some. The sample includes 100,000 to 150,000 clones, around 89% of them seen just once. Notes on this clone: Its antigen is unknown.

The receptor was isolated from an adult in good health. The sequenced sample was peripheral blood, obtained on day 0 of AZD1222 vaccination. The chain is built from TRBV14 and TRBJ2-2; D possibly corresponds to TRBD2 (7 bases). CDR3 nucleotide sequence: TGTGCCAGCAGCCCCTGGACGGGGGGCAGGGAGCTGTTTTTT. It translates to CASSPWTGGRELFF.